The 30 T cell receptor beta chains given below trace back to one sample, sequenced in a study of cytomegalovirus exposure and HLA in healthy donors (dated by TCRdb to about 2017). The library came from the immunoSEQ multiplex PCR assay. TCRdb holds this immuneACCESS table with in-frame rearrangements only. Some clones are missing; in checked studies, unresolved V genes explain under half, and the rest has no known cause. The sample profile shows over 65,000 clones; 94% of them were found once. About 2.1% of the sample belongs to the ten largest clones. Sequenced input: PBMCs. The receptors here all came from a woman between 18 and 29 years old in good health and CMV-seropositive.

This rearrangement joins TRBV5-6 to TRBJ2-3; D may be TRBD2 (6 bases). Trimming left V 4 bases short and J 5 bases short, with 23 bases between. The CDR3 loop spans 17 amino acids. Germline lookup yields CDR1 SGHDT and CDR2 YYEEEE. Here the CDR3 reads CASSHLMGPGAGDTQYF. The CDR3 DNA reads as TGTGCCAGCAGCCATCTAATGGGTCCGGGAGCGGGAGATACGCAGTATTTT.

This rearrangement joins TRBV7-9 to TRBJ2-7; 8 bases align to TRBD1. The CDR3 has 13 amino acids. J gave up 3 bases and V 9 bases, and 7 bases lay outside the gene matches. Per the germline V gene, CDR1 is SEHNR and CDR2 is FQNEAQ (reference sequence). The DNA for the CDR3 is TGTGCCAGGCCGAACAGGGGGTACTACGAGCAGTACTTC. It encodes CARPNRGYYEQYF.

In its sample, this clone was seen once. V and J are TRBV12-5 and TRBJ2-7, with D possibly TRBD2 on 6 matching bases. The germline V and J ends were trimmed by 1 base and 0 bases, with 13 bases remaining between them. This CDR3 region has 16 residues. Germline CDR1 is LGHNT and CDR2 is FRNRAP. This chain's CDR3 is CASGLAPGTSSYEQYF. CDR3 sequence (DNA): TGTGCTAGTGGTTTGGCCCCCGGGACTTCCTCCTACGAGCAGTACTTC.

The chain links TRBV4-3 to TRBJ2-2; the D is unclear. The germline V gene has CDR1 LGHNA and CDR2 YSLEER. CDR3 length: 14 residues. V was cut by 4 bases and J by 3 bases, with 9 bases left in between. CDR3 in DNA: TGCGCCAGCAGCCGGGCCGAATACACCGGGGAGCTGTTTTTT. Protein sequence: CASSRAEYTGELFF.

This clone was detected only a few times. This rearrangement joins TRBV28 to TRBJ2-3, with TRBD1 identical over 8 bases. This CDR3 contains 17 residues. The trim removed 2 bases at V and 0 bases at J, leaving 7 bases unmatched. Germline-derived CDR1 and CDR2 are MDHEN and SYDVKM. The CDR3 spells CASSLPRDRTSTDTQYF. The CDR3 nucleotides read TGTGCCAGCAGTTTACCCCGGGACAGGACGAGCACAGATACGCAGTATTTT.

J is TRBJ1-1 and V is TRBV4-1; TRBD1 is a possible D gene (6 bases). This CDR3 is 14 amino acids long. Germline loops: CDR1 MGHRA, CDR2 YSYEKL. V was pared by 3 bases and J by 3 bases, with 11 bases between. CDR3 in amino acids: CASSHTGRDTEAFF. Written as DNA, the CDR3 is TGCGCCAGCAGCCATACAGGGCGGGACACTGAAGCTTTCTTT.

The sample holds one count of this clone. The rearrangement uses TRBV7-2 and TRBJ1-1, with TRBD1 matching over 7 bases. The V and J ends lost 2 bases and 4 bases, in that order; junction bases with no gene match: 7. The germline CDR1 and CDR2 sequences are SGHTA and FQGNSA. This CDR3 region has 15 residues. CDR3 in DNA: TGTGCCAGCAGCTTACGGACAGGCGGTGGCACTGAAGCTTTCTTT. This codes for CASSLRTGGGTEAFF.

The chain joins TRBV29-1 to TRBJ2-1; 7 nucleotides match TRBD1. The J segment lost 12 bases and the V segment lost 7 bases, leaving 6 bases of the junction unmatched. The CDR3 has 10 amino acids. In germline, CDR1 is SQVTM, CDR2 ANQGSEA. As DNA, the CDR3 is TGCAGCGGACAGGGTGCTTGGCAGTTCTTC. Encoded protein: CSGQGAWQFF.

V and J are TRBV18 and TRBJ2-7; 7 bases are shared with TRBD2. J gave up 4 bases and V 6 bases, and 6 bases lay outside the gene matches. This CDR3 is built from 13 residues. CDR1 is KGHSH and CDR2 is LQKENI in the germline V gene. This chain's CDR3 is CASSGGSGYEQYF. The CDR3 DNA reads as TGTGCCAGCTCCGGGGGGAGTGGGTACGAGCAGTACTTC. The full variable domain, with the rest looked up from reference TRBV18 and TRBJ2-7, is NAGVMQNPRHLVRRRGQEARLRCSPMKGHSHVYWYRQLPEEGLKFMVYLQKENIIDESGMPKERFSAEFPKEGPSILRIQQVVRGDSAAYFCASSGGSGYEQYFGPGTRLTVT.

The V gene is TRBV2, the J gene TRBJ1-4, with D unresolved. In germline, CDR1 is SNHLY, CDR2 FYNNEI. With 7 bases removed from V and 9 bases from J, the gap between germline ends came to 12 bases. The CDR3 is 12 residues long. As DNA, the CDR3 is TGTGCCAGCACCACCGAGAAAAAAAAACTGTTTTTT. Its translation: CASTTEKKKLFF.

This chain links TRBV6-1 with TRBJ2-1, with 8 bases aligning to TRBD1. The V and J ends lost 7 bases and 0 bases, in that order; junction bases with no gene match: 5. Germline V gene lookup returns CDR1 MNHNS and CDR2 SASEGT. The CDR3 extends over 15 amino acids. The CDR3 coding sequence is TGTGCCAGCATTTGGGACAGGAGCTCCTACAATGAGCAGTTCTTC. Its translation is CASIWDRSSYNEQFF.

This chain joins TRBV9 and TRBJ2-1, with 9 bases fitting TRBD2. V was clipped by 8 bases and J by 10 bases; unmatched bases: 19. This CDR3 has 16 amino acids. Germline CDR1 reads SGDLS; CDR2 reads YYNGEE. The CDR3, as DNA: TGTGCCAGTGCGGGGGGGCCTCAACAACCCAATGGGGAGCAGTTCTTC. Amino acid sequence: CASAGGPQQPNGEQFF.

The chain couples TRBV7-8 to TRBJ1-2, with D possibly being TRBD1 (6 bases). Trimming cost V 5 bases and J 0 bases, with 13 bases left between them. This CDR3 is 15 amino acids long. Germline V gene lookup returns CDR1 SGHVS and CDR2 FQNEAQ. The CDR3 DNA is TGTGCCAGCAGCCCCGGACAGCCGACTAACTATGGCTACACCTTC. Its protein is CASSPGQPTNYGYTF.

This clone was recorded a few times. The V and J genes are TRBV4-2 and TRBJ2-7; 8 bases are shared with TRBD2. Germline V gene sequence: CDR1 LGHNA, CDR2 YNFKEQ. The trim removed 3 bases at V and 7 bases at J, leaving 14 bases unmatched. The CDR3 contains 16 residues. The CDR3 reads CASSQGEGSGAWEQYF. Here the CDR3 DNA reads TGTGCCAGCAGCCAGGGGGAAGGTAGCGGGGCTTGGGAGCAGTACTTC.

The V call is TRBV6-1, the J call TRBJ1-1, with D hard to call. CDR3 length: 13 amino acids. The V end was cut by 2 bases, the J end by 0 bases, with 4 bases between. Germline CDR1 is MNHNS and CDR2 is SASEGT. The CDR3 spells CASSETVNTEAFF. CDR3 bases: TGTGCCAGCAGTGAAACAGTGAACACTGAAGCTTTCTTT.

The chain carries TRBV5-4 and TRBJ1-1, with TRBD1 matching over 7 bases. In germline, CDR1 is SGHNT, CDR2 YYREEE (reference sequence). The CDR3 has 15 residues. The trim removed 5 bases at V and 1 base at J, leaving 8 bases unmatched. CDR3 sequence reads: CASSQLPGGNTEAFF. The CDR3 DNA reads as TGTGCCAGCAGTCAGCTCCCAGGGGGGAACACTGAAGCTTTCTTT.

The chain joins TRBV10-3 to TRBJ2-1; 14 bases map to TRBD2. Trimming removed 4 bases from V and 9 bases from J; junction bases left unmatched: 2. This CDR3 region has 14 residues. Germline assignment: CDR1 ENHRY and CDR2 SYGVKD. The CDR3 sequence is CAISGTSGRSEQFF. The CDR3 bases are TGTGCCATCAGTGGGACTAGCGGGAGGAGTGAGCAGTTCTTC.

This clone appeared once. This sequence joins TRBV5-4 and TRBJ1-2; D gene unclear. The germline CDR1 and CDR2 sequences are SGHNT and YYREEE (reference sequence). Between the trimmed V and J ends, which lost 5 bases and 6 bases, there was a span of 8 bases. The CDR3 is 11 amino acids. The chain's CDR3 is CASSLDNGYTF. CDR3 nucleotide sequence: TGTGCCAGCAGTTTAGATAATGGCTACACCTTC.

The V gene is TRBV9, the J gene TRBJ2-3; 10 bases agree with TRBD2. CDR3 length equals 15 residues. The germline CDR1 and CDR2 sequences are SGDLS and YYNGEE. V dropped 4 bases and J dropped 5; count of bases not matched to a gene: 7. DNA of the CDR3: TGTGCCAGCAGCCCTAGCGGGAGTTTGATAGATACGCAGTATTTT. It encodes CASSPSGSLIDTQYF.

The chain has TRBV7-9 and TRBJ2-7, with D possibly TRBD2 on 7 matching bases. The CDR3 runs 16 residues. Germline V gene sequence: CDR1 SEHNR, CDR2 FQNEAQ (reference sequence). Between the trimmed V and J ends, which lost 5 bases and 3 bases, there was a span of 20 bases. CDR3 sequence: CASSHRTRGGVYEQYF. The DNA for the CDR3 is TGTGCCAGCAGCCACCGGACTAGAGGGGGAGTCTACGAGCAGTACTTC.

This sequence joins TRBV5-1 and TRBJ1-4; TRBD1 might be the D (5 bases). This CDR3 has 15 residues. Germline V gene data show CDR1 as SGHRS and CDR2 as YFSETQ. Trimming cost V 0 bases and J 3 bases, with 9 bases left between them. This chain's CDR3 is CASSLEGAANEKLFF. The CDR3, as DNA: TGCGCCAGCAGCTTGGAAGGGGCAGCTAATGAAAAACTGTTTTTT.

The rearrangement joins TRBV2 to TRBJ1-4, with 7 bases lining up with TRBD1. Trimming took 6 bases from V and 7 from J; bases not matched to a gene: 8. Germline assignment: CDR1 SNHLY and CDR2 FYNNEI. This CDR3 is 14 amino acids long. For the CDR3, the DNA is TGTGCCAGCAGACCCATAGGGGGCACTGAAAAACTGTTTTTT. Protein product: CASRPIGGTEKLFF.

The chain combines TRBV4-1 with TRBJ1-1; no clear D gene. Between the trimmed V and J ends, which lost 3 bases and 0 bases, there was a span of 11 bases. The germline gives CDR1 MGHRA, CDR2 YSYEKL. The CDR3 totals 15 residues. The chain's CDR3 is CASSQNPNVNTEAFF. The CDR3 DNA reads TGCGCCAGCAGCCAGAACCCTAACGTGAACACTGAAGCTTTCTTT.

V gene TRBV7-3 combines with J gene TRBJ2-7; the D gene is possibly TRBD2 (6 bases). The CDR3 totals 16 residues. Germline V gene sequence: CDR1 SGHTA, CDR2 FQGTGA. The V end was cut by 8 bases, the J end by 3 bases, with 23 bases between. This CDR3 is CASHTPRGAGFYEQYF. The CDR3 DNA sequence: TGTGCCAGCCATACACCCCGCGGGGCAGGGTTCTACGAGCAGTACTTC.

The chain combines TRBV11-3 with TRBJ1-1; D might be TRBD1 (6 bases). The CDR3 spans 18 residues. Germline V CDR1 and CDR2: SGHNT, YENEEA. Trimming took off 1 base at V and 7 bases at J, with 25 bases between the two ends. CDR3 residues: CASSLVGPGPGAPLEAFF. CDR3 bases: TGTGCCAGCAGCTTAGTCGGCCCCGGGCCAGGGGCCCCACTTGAAGCTTTCTTT.

The rearrangement uses TRBV15 and TRBJ2-3, with 13 nucleotides matching TRBD2. Per germline, CDR1 LNHNV and CDR2 YYDKDF (reference sequence). V shed 1 base and J 2 bases; nucleotides not matched to a gene: 3. The CDR3 covers 17 residues. CDR3 coding DNA: TGTGCCACCAGCAGAGGGACTAGCGGGGGATACACAGATACGCAGTATTTT. Translating gives CATSRGTSGGYTDTQYF.

This chain connects TRBV5-1 to TRBJ1-3, with a possible D match to TRBD1 (5 bases). The V gene lost 4 bases and the J gene lost 1 base, with 9 bases spanning the gap. Germline CDR1 reads SGHRS; CDR2 reads YFSETQ. The CDR3 has 14 residues. CDR3 in amino acids: CASSPGSSGNTIYF. In nucleotides, the CDR3 is TGCGCCAGCAGCCCAGGGTCTTCTGGAAACACCATATATTTT.

This chain joins TRBV4-1 and TRBJ2-2, with D perhaps matching TRBD2 (7 bases). The CDR3 totals 17 residues. Trimming cost V 3 bases and J 4 bases, with 18 bases left between them. Looked up from germline, CDR1 is MGHRA and CDR2 is YSYEKL. CDR3: CASSHGGGRGGTGELFF. DNA for the CDR3: TGCGCCAGCAGCCATGGGGGGGGGCGGGGAGGCACCGGGGAGCTGTTTTTT.

V is TRBV5-1 and J is TRBJ2-3, with a tentative D call TRBD2 (6 bases). V gave up 4 bases and J gave up 2 bases, with 17 bases separating them. This CDR3 has 16 residues. Germline V gives CDR1 SGHRS, CDR2 YFSETQ. CDR3 region: CASSPVAELNTDTQYF. The DNA of the CDR3 is TGCGCCAGCAGCCCCGTAGCGGAACTGAACACAGATACGCAGTATTTT.

The rearrangement links TRBV2 to TRBJ2-3, with no clear D. Germline CDR1 reads SNHLY; CDR2 reads FYNNEI. Trimming left V 6 bases short and J 5 bases short, with 12 bases between. This CDR3 has 13 amino acids. The CDR3 protein is CASRVGPLDTQYF. The DNA for the CDR3 is TGTGCCAGCAGAGTGGGCCCTTTAGATACGCAGTATTTT.